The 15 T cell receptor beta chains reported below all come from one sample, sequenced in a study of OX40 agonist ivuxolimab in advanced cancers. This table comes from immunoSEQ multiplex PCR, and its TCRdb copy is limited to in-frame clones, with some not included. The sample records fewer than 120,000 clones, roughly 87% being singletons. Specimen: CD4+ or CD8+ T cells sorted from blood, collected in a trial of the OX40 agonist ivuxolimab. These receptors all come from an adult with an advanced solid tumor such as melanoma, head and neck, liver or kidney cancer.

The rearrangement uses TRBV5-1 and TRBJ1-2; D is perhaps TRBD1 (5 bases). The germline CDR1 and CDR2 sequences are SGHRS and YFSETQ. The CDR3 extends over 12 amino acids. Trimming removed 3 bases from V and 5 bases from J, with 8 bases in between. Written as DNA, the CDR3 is TGCGCCAGCAGCTCGACAGATTATGGCTACACCTTC. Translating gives CASSSTDYGYTF.

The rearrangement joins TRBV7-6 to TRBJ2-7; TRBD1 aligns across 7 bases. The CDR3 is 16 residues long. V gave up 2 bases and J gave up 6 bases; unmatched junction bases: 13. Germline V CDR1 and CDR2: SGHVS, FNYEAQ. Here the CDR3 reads CASSLIGPGGLGEQYF. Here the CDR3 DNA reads TGTGCCAGCAGCTTAATAGGGCCAGGGGGTTTAGGCGAGCAGTACTTC.

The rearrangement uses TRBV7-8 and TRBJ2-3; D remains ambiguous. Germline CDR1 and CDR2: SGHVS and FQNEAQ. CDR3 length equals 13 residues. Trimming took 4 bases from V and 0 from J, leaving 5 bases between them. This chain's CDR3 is CASSSSSTDTQYF. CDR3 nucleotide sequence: TGTGCCAGCAGCTCCTCTAGCACAGATACGCAGTATTTT.

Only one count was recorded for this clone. The CDR3 sequence is CASSFSRGAGNTEAFF. Here the CDR3 DNA reads TGTGCCAGCAGCTTCTCCCGGGGGGCGGGGAACACTGAAGCTTTCTTT. This chain uses TRBV7-2 with TRBJ1-1, with D tentatively TRBD1 (6 bases). The length of the CDR3 is 16 residues. Looked up from germline, CDR1 is SGHTA and CDR2 is FQGNSA. V lost 3 bases, J lost 1 base, and 15 bases lay in between.

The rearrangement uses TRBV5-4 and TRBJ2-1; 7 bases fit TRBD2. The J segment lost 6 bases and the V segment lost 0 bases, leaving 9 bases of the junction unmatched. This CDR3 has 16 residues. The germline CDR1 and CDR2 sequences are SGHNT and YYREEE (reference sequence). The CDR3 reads CASSLAVTGGRNEQFF. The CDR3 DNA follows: TGTGCCAGCAGCTTGGCCGTGACGGGGGGACGCAATGAGCAGTTCTTC.

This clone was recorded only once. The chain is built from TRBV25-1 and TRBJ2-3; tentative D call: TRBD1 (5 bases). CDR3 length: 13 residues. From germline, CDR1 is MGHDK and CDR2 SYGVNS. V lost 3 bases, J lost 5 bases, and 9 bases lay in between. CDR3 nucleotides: TGTGCCAGCAGTGAGCAGGGAAGAGATACGCAGTATTTT. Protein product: CASSEQGRDTQYF.

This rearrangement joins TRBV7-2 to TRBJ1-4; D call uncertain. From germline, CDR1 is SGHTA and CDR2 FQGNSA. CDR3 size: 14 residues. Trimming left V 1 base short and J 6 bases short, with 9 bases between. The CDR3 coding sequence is TGTGCCAGCAGCTTAGAGGGTTTTTATGAAAAACTGTTTTTT. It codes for CASSLEGFYEKLFF.

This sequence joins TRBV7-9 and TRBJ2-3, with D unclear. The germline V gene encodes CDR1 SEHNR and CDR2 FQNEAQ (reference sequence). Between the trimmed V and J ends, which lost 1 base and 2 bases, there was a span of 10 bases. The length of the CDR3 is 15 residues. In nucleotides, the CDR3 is TGTGCCAGCAGCTTAGGAGACCCTTACACAGATACGCAGTATTTT. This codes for CASSLGDPYTDTQYF.

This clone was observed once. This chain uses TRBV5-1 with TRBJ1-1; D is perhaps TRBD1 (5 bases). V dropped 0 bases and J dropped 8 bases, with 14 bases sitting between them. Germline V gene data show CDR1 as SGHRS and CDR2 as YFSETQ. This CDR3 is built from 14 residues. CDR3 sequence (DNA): TGCGCCAGCAGCTTGGTCCCCCAGGGCCAAGAAGCTTTCTTT. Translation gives CASSLVPQGQEAFF.

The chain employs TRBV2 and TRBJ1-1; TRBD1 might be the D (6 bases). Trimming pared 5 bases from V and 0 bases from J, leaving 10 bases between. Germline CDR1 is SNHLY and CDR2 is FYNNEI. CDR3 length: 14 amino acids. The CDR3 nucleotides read TGTGCCAGCAGTTGGACAGATATGAACACTGAAGCTTTCTTT. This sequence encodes CASSWTDMNTEAFF.

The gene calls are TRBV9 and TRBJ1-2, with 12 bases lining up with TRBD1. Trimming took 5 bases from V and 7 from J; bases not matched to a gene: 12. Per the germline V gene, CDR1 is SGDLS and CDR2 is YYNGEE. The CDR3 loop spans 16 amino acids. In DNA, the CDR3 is TGTGCCAGCAGGGATCTCGGGGACAGGGGGCGGCGTGGCTACACCTTC. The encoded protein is CASRDLGDRGRRGYTF.

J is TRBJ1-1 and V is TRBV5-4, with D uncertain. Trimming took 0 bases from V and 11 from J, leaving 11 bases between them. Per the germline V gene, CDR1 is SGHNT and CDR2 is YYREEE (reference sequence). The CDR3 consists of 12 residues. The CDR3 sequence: CASSLEGWKAFF. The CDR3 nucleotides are TGTGCCAGCAGCTTGGAAGGGTGGAAGGCTTTCTTT.

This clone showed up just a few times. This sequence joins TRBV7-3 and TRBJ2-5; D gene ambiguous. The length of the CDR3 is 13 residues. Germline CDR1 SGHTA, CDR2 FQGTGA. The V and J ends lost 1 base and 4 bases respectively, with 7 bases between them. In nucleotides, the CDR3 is TGTGCCAGCAGCTTAAGAAGAGGAGAGACCCAGTACTTC. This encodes CASSLRRGETQYF.

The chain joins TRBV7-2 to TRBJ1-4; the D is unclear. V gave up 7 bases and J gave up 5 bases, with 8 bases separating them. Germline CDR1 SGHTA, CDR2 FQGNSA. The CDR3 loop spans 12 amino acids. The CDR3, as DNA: TGTGCCAGCAATACACGGAATGAAAAACTGTTTTTT. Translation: CASNTRNEKLFF.

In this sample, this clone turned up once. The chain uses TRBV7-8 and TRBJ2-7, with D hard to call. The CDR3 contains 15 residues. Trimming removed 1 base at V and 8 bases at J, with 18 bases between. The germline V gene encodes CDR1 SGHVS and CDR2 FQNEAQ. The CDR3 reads CASSLESEEISKQYF. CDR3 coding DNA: TGTGCCAGCAGCTTAGAATCTGAGGAAATCTCAAAGCAGTACTTC.